Following are 25 T cell receptor beta chains from one sample sequenced in a study of neoadjuvant nivolumab and ipilimumab in lung cancer. The repertoire was sequenced with immunoSEQ multiplex PCR; TCRdb's copy has only in-frame clones and lacks some. The table has some 28,000 clones, about 83% seen once; the top ten hold just over 5%. Specimen: tumor tissue, collected after neoadjuvant nivolumab, alone or with ipilimumab, at or shortly before surgery. The receptors here all came from an adult with non-small cell lung cancer.

There are a few counts of this clone. The chain is built from TRBV29-1 and TRBJ2-7, with 8 bases identical to TRBD1. This CDR3 spans 13 amino acids. CDR1 is SQVTM and CDR2 is ANQGSEA in the germline V gene. V was clipped by 6 bases and J by 3 bases; unmatched bases: 7. The CDR3 DNA reads as TGCAGCGTAGGACAGGGAGGAGGCTACGAGCAGTACTTC. It translates to CSVGQGGGYEQYF.

This clone was observed a single time. The chain has TRBV29-1 and TRBJ1-5; a weak D match, TRBD1 (5 bases). V lost 1 base and J lost 15, with 16 bases in between. Germline CDR1 and CDR2: SQVTM and ANQGSEA. The CDR3 is made up of 12 amino acids. The CDR3: CSVEVPGGARHF. CDR3 in DNA: TGCAGCGTTGAAGTTCCGGGGGGTGCAAGGCATTTT.

This clone was counted a single time. V gene TRBV18 combines with J gene TRBJ2-3, with D unclear. The V end lost 0 bases, the J end lost 4 bases, and 17 bases lay between the germline ends. Germline V lookup: CDR1 KGHSH, CDR2 LQKENI. The CDR3 is 17 amino acids. The CDR3 nucleotides read TGTGCCAGCTCACCACCGATCAGCAACTCGATCGCAGATACGCAGTATTTT. This translates into CASSPPISNSIADTQYF.

The chain couples TRBV29-1 to TRBJ1-1; D call uncertain. The CDR3 runs to 13 residues. V was trimmed by 2 bases and J by 1 base, leaving 8 bases between them. Germline V gene data show CDR1 as SQVTM and CDR2 as ANQGSEA. In DNA, the CDR3 is TGCAGCGTTGAAAAACCGGAGAACACTGAAGCTTTCTTT. Protein sequence: CSVEKPENTEAFF.

The gene calls are TRBV10-3 and TRBJ1-2; the D is unclear. This CDR3 contains 13 residues. The ends were cut back, 4 bases at V and 5 bases at J, with 11 bases in the middle. Germline CDR1 is ENHRY and CDR2 is SYGVKD. The CDR3 is CAISAPLLYGYTF. Here the CDR3 DNA reads TGTGCCATCAGTGCACCGCTCCTGTATGGCTACACCTTC.

The CDR3 bases are TGCGCCAGCAGCTTGACAGGGGTTACGGACAATGAGCAGTTCTTC. Translating gives CASSLTGVTDNEQFF. The J gene is TRBJ2-1, the V gene TRBV5-1; 7 bases match TRBD1. The CDR3 loop spans 15 amino acids. The germline CDR1 and CDR2 sequences are SGHRS and YFSETQ. The V and J ends lost 1 base and 5 bases, in that order; junction bases with no gene match: 6.

This clone was seen a few times. V gene TRBV7-2 combines with J gene TRBJ2-5; TRBD2 matches at 12 bases. CDR1 and CDR2 from the germline V gene are SGHTA and FQGNSA. The V segment lost 3 bases and the J segment 4 bases; nucleotides outside the gene matches: 3. The CDR3 has 15 residues. The DNA for the CDR3 is TGTGCCAGCAGCTTCCTAGCGGGAGGGGTAGAGACCCAGTACTTC. Protein sequence: CASSFLAGGVETQYF.

The chain links TRBV7-2 to TRBJ2-3; possibly TRBD1 or TRBD2 for D (5 bases each). Trimming took 6 bases from V and 8 from J, leaving 21 bases between them. Germline loops: CDR1 SGHTA, CDR2 FQGNSA. This CDR3 is built from 15 residues. This CDR3 is CASRLGTSSEGTQYF. CDR3 in DNA: TGTGCCAGCAGACTCGGGACCTCTTCTGAGGGTACGCAGTATTTT.

The gene calls are TRBV30 and TRBJ2-5; 7 nucleotides align to TRBD2. The CDR3 is made up of 12 amino acids. The J segment lost 5 bases and the V segment lost 2 bases, leaving 2 bases of the junction unmatched. Germline CDR1 reads GTSNPN; CDR2 reads SVGIG (reference sequence). CDR3 nucleotide sequence: TGTGCCTGGAGTTCCGGGGGGGAGACCCAGTACTTC. Translation: CAWSSGGETQYF. The whole variable domain, remainder taken from reference TRBV30 and TRBJ2-5, is SQTIHQWPATLVQPVGSPLSLECTVEGTSNPNLYWYRQAAGRGLQLLFYSVGIGQISSEVPQNLSASRPQDRQFILSSKKLLLSDSGFYLCAWSSGGETQYFGPGTRLLVL.

This chain uses TRBV2 with TRBJ2-7; D is uncertain. Trimming stripped 2 bases from V and 0 bases from J, with 8 bases between. The CDR3 has 14 amino acids. Germline V CDR1 and CDR2: SNHLY, FYNNEI. The CDR3 DNA follows: TGTGCCAGCAGTGAACGGGCAGGCTCCTACGAGCAGTACTTC. Translated: CASSERAGSYEQYF. The full variable domain, in which reference TRBV2 and TRBJ2-7 provide the parts outside the CDR3, is EPEVTQTPSHQVTQMGQEVILRCVPISNHLYFYWYRQILGQKVEFLVSFYNNEISEKSEIFDDQFSVERPDGSNFTLKIRSTKLEDSAMYFCASSERAGSYEQYFGPGTRLTVT.

The chain is built from TRBV27 and TRBJ2-7; TRBD1 aligns across 10 bases. V lost 2 bases, J lost 1 base, and 14 bases stayed unmatched. The V gene's germline CDR1 is MNHEY and CDR2 SMNVEV (reference sequence). The CDR3 consists of 19 residues. CDR3 sequence (DNA): TGTGCCAGCAGTTTACGGAGTACCGGGACAGGGGTTATTTCCTACGAGCAGTACTTC. As protein: CASSLRSTGTGVISYEQYF.

The chain has TRBV6-1 and TRBJ2-5, with 10 bases identical to TRBD1. Looked up from germline, CDR1 is MNHNS and CDR2 is SASEGT. Unmatched junction bases numbered 6, after V lost 6 bases and J lost 5 bases. The CDR3 covers 14 residues. CDR3 nucleotides: TGTGCCAGCAGCCCGGGACAGGGGAGGGAGACCCAGTACTTC. Its translation: CASSPGQGRETQYF.

The genes are TRBV6-6 and TRBJ1-5; D is unclear. Germline lookup yields CDR1 MNHNY and CDR2 SVGAGI (reference sequence). CDR3 length: 13 amino acids. V was shortened by 2 bases and J by 3 bases, with 5 bases between the two germline ends. The CDR3 loop reads CASSYTPNQPQHF. CDR3 nucleotide sequence: TGTGCCAGCAGTTACACACCCAATCAGCCCCAGCATTTT.

The V call is TRBV10-2, the J call TRBJ1-2; TRBD1 matches 7 bases. The CDR3 has 14 amino acids. Per germline, CDR1 WSHSY and CDR2 SAAADI. After removal of 4 bases from V and 4 bases from J, the junction contained 6 bases not matched to a gene. In nucleotides, the CDR3 is TGCGCCAGCAGTGCCCGACAGGGACTCTATGGCTACACCTTC. Translation gives CASSARQGLYGYTF.

CDR3 sequence (DNA): TGTGCCAGCACCATCACTCCAGCAGCCGGAAACACCATATATTTT. Translated, it gives CASTITPAAGNTIYF. This rearrangement joins TRBV6-5 to TRBJ1-3; D gene uncertain. Germline V lookup: CDR1 MNHEY, CDR2 SVGAGI. V was clipped by 7 bases and J by 4 bases, with 17 bases between them. The CDR3 sequence is 15 residues long.

This chain links TRBV7-2 with TRBJ2-1; TRBD2 matches 8 bases. V shed 3 bases, J shed 6 bases, and the junction held 10 bases outside the gene matches. Germline CDR1 reads SGHTA; CDR2 reads FQGNSA. This CDR3 spans 16 amino acids. The CDR3 nucleotides read TGTGCCAGCAGCTTCCAGACTAGCGTAGGACTCAATGAGCAGTTCTTC. Its translation is CASSFQTSVGLNEQFF.

The gene calls are TRBV5-1 and TRBJ2-2; 9 nucleotides agree with TRBD1. The junction had 0 bases not matched to a gene; V was cut back by 0 bases and J by 0 bases. This CDR3 is 16 amino acids long. Germline V gives CDR1 SGHRS, CDR2 YFSETQ. CDR3 nucleotide sequence: TGCGCCAGCAGCTTGGGGGACAGGGCGAACACCGGGGAGCTGTTTTTT. It yields the protein CASSLGDRANTGELFF.

The chain employs TRBV18 and TRBJ1-4; maybe TRBD1 (6 bases). Germline loops: CDR1 KGHSH, CDR2 LQKENI. Between the trimmed V and J ends, which lost 5 bases and 4 bases, there was a span of 11 bases. CDR3 length equals 14 residues. Written as DNA, the CDR3 is TGTGCCAGCTCAACACAGGGATTTAATGAAAAACTGTTTTTT. It yields the protein CASSTQGFNEKLFF. The whole variable domain, remainder taken from reference TRBV18 and TRBJ1-4, is NAGVMQNPRHLVRRRGQEARLRCSPMKGHSHVYWYRQLPEEGLKFMVYLQKENIIDESGMPKERFSAEFPKEGPSILRIQQVVRGDSAAYFCASSTQGFNEKLFFGSGTQLSVL.

The CDR3 loop reads CASSSTGGGRTEAFF. The CDR3 DNA sequence: TGTGCCAGCAGCTCGACAGGGGGCGGGAGGACTGAAGCTTTCTTT. The J gene is TRBJ1-1, the V gene TRBV5-5; 10 nucleotides line up with TRBD1. Trimming at V came to 3 bases and at J to 5 bases, leaving 7 bases not matched to a gene. CDR1 SGHKS and CDR2 YYEKEE come from the germline V gene (reference sequence). The CDR3 totals 15 residues.

The chain employs TRBV7-6 and TRBJ2-7; no clear D gene. The V gene's germline CDR1 is SGHVS and CDR2 FNYEAQ. CDR3 size: 12 residues. Between the trimmed V and J ends, which lost 4 bases and 3 bases, there was a span of 7 bases. This CDR3 is CASSSDGYEQYF. The CDR3, as DNA: TGTGCCAGCAGCTCGGACGGCTACGAGCAGTACTTC.

CDR3 DNA sequence: TGTGCCAGCATTGGAATCGGGGGCCGGTCCGGGGAGCTGTTTTTT. The encoded protein is CASIGIGGRSGELFF. The chain carries TRBV2 and TRBJ2-2; either TRBD1 or TRBD2 may supply D (6 bases each). V lost 7 bases to trimming and J lost 6 bases, with 18 bases between them. The V gene's germline CDR1 is SNHLY and CDR2 FYNNEI. CDR3 size: 15 residues.

The chain has TRBV5-6 and TRBJ1-1; D call uncertain. Germline values: CDR1 SGHDT, CDR2 YYEEEE. This CDR3 is built from 15 residues. Trimming shortened V by 4 bases and J by 2 bases, and 15 bases separated the two germline ends. The CDR3 DNA sequence: TGTGCCAGCAGCCGCCGGACGGAGAGAAACACTGAAGCTTTCTTT. Translated: CASSRRTERNTEAFF.

Only a few counts were recorded for this clone. This chain joins TRBV11-2 and TRBJ2-7; possibly TRBD1 for D (6 bases). The germline CDR1 and CDR2 sequences are SGHAT and FQNNGV. The CDR3 covers 14 residues. Trimming shortened V by 5 bases and J by 9 bases, and 20 bases separated the two germline ends. The CDR3 here is CASSPEGENTGQYF. CDR3 nucleotides: TGTGCCAGCAGCCCCGAGGGGGAGAACACCGGGCAGTACTTC. Drawing the rest from reference TRBV11-2 and TRBJ2-7, the complete variable domain is EAGVAQSPRYKIIEKRQSVAFWCNPISGHATLYWYQQILGQGPKLLIQFQNNGVVDDSQLPKDRFSAERLKGVDSTLKIQPAKLEDSAVYLCASSPEGENTGQYFGPGTRLTVT.

CDR3 bases: TGTGCCAGCAGTTACTCCCCCTACGATGAAAAACTGTTTTTT. It codes for CASSYSPYDEKLFF. The chain combines TRBV6-5 with TRBJ1-4; D gene uncertain. Trimming shortened V by 0 bases and J by 6 bases, and 8 bases separated the two germline ends. The V gene's germline CDR1 is MNHEY and CDR2 SVGAGI. The CDR3 extends over 14 amino acids.

As regards this clone: Distinct nucleotide sequences in the sample also encode this CDR3. This chain links TRBV2 with TRBJ2-6; D gene unclear. This CDR3 has 14 residues. Per the germline V gene, CDR1 is SNHLY and CDR2 is FYNNEI. Trimming cost V 2 bases and J 4 bases, with 6 bases left between them. The CDR3: CASSERAGANVLTF. DNA of the CDR3: TGTGCCAGCAGTGAAAGGGCCGGGGCCAACGTCCTGACTTTC. The full variable domain, rest sourced from reference TRBV2 and TRBJ2-6, is EPEVTQTPSHQVTQMGQEVILRCVPISNHLYFYWYRQILGQKVEFLVSFYNNEISEKSEIFDDQFSVERPDGSNFTLKIRSTKLEDSAMYFCASSERAGANVLTFGAGSRLTVL.